This T cell receptor beta chain was observed in a study of blood T cell repertoires in COVID-19. Overall study: Sample material is recorded as cDNA or gDNA derived from T cells, B-cell-depleted T cells, or PBMCs.

In the original analysis: Estimates of nucleated cell counts were drawn from the amplification of reference gene primers. Produced via immunoSEQ multiplex PCR; TCRdb's table is partial and in-frame only. The D gene and trimming were derived from the DNA, and the V and J assignments and clone size from that table. The profile covers under 300,000 clones, with around 89% appearing a single time and 0.95% to 1% taken by the ten largest. V shed 7 bases and J shed 6 bases, with 12 bases lying between them. The germline V gene has CDR1 LNHDA and CDR2 SQIVND (reference sequence). The CDR3 totals 13 residues.

This chain uses TRBV19 with TRBJ1-4; D call uncertain. This TCR was recovered from a woman in her thirties or forties who had recovered from COVID-19. The sample was peripheral blood. In DNA, the CDR3 is TGTGCCAGTACCAACACTGGGCATGAAAAACTGTTTTTT. It encodes CASTNTGHEKLFF.